Each of the 23 T cell receptor beta chains below was sequenced from the same sample in a study of shared clonotypes between healthy human individuals. Some clones are missing from TCRdb's copy, which holds only in-frame ones; the method was immunoSEQ multiplex PCR. The sample carries some 300,000 clones, more than 60% recorded once. The sample consisted of memory CD4+ T cells sorted from blood. Subset meaning: CD45RA-negative fraction. These receptors were collected from a man in his thirties or forties in good health.

The chain combines TRBV11-3 with TRBJ2-5; the D call may be TRBD1 or TRBD2 (6 bases each). The V end was cut by 3 bases, the J end by 4 bases, with 12 bases between. The CDR3 consists of 14 residues. The germline V gene encodes CDR1 SGHNT and CDR2 YENEEA. The CDR3 DNA reads as TGTGCCAGCAGCTTGGGCAGGGGAGGAGAGACCCAGTACTTC. Protein product: CASSLGRGGETQYF.

J is TRBJ1-5 and V is TRBV7-2, with 7 bases that match TRBD1. Germline loops: CDR1 SGHTA, CDR2 FQGNSA. The CDR3 sequence is 14 residues long. The V gene end was trimmed by 5 bases and the J gene end by 4 bases; junction bases not matched to a gene: 5. CDR3 amino acids: CASSRDRANQPQHF. The CDR3 nucleotides read TGTGCCAGCAGCCGCGACAGGGCGAATCAGCCCCAGCATTTT. Complete variable domain (other parts from reference TRBV7-2 and TRBJ1-5): GAGVSQSPSNKVTEKGKDVELRCDPISGHTALYWYRQSLGQGLEFLIYFQGNSAPDKSGLPSDRFSAERTGGSVSTLTIQRTQQEDSAVYLCASSRDRANQPQHFGDGTRLSIL.

The genes are TRBV5-4 and TRBJ2-4; 9 positions agree with TRBD1. J was trimmed by 7 bases and V by 4 bases; bases with no gene match: 6. Germline CDR1 SGHNT, CDR2 YYREEE (reference sequence). The CDR3 is 14 amino acids. The CDR3 reads CASSQRDRANIQYF. In nucleotides, the CDR3 is TGTGCCAGCAGCCAACGGGACAGGGCCAACATTCAGTACTTC.

This clone was counted only a few times. V usage is TRBV5-1 and J usage is TRBJ2-7; 7 bases fit TRBD1. The V gene's germline CDR1 is SGHRS and CDR2 YFSETQ. CDR3 length: 14 residues. The ends lost 0 bases at V and 3 bases at J; junction bases unmatched: 3. The CDR3 spells CASSLEQGNYEQYF. The CDR3 nucleotides are TGCGCCAGCAGCTTGGAACAGGGGAACTACGAGCAGTACTTC.

This clone was detected ten times or more. The chain has TRBV19 and TRBJ1-2; D perhaps matches TRBD1 (5 bases). V was trimmed by 3 bases and J by 3 bases, leaving 11 bases between them. Germline V gene sequence: CDR1 LNHDA, CDR2 SQIVND (reference sequence). The CDR3 totals 14 residues. The CDR3: CASSIGGLDYGYTF. As DNA, the CDR3 is TGTGCCAGTAGTATCGGGGGACTCGACTATGGCTACACCTTC. The entire variable domain, with the rest obtained from reference TRBV19 and TRBJ1-2, is as follows: DGGITQSPKYLFRKEGQNVTLSCEQNLNHDAMYWYRQDPGQGLRLIYYSQIVNDFQKGDIAEGYSVSREKKESFPLTVTSAQKNPTAFYLCASSIGGLDYGYTFGSGTRLTVV.

This chain joins TRBV15 and TRBJ1-2; 7 bases match TRBD1. The trim removed 0 bases at V and 3 bases at J, leaving 7 bases unmatched. The CDR3 totals 16 residues. Germline assignment: CDR1 LNHNV and CDR2 YYDKDF (reference sequence). The CDR3 sequence: CATSRDHPGGDYGYTF. The CDR3 bases are TGTGCCACCAGCAGAGATCATCCAGGGGGAGACTATGGCTACACCTTC. The variable domain in full, completed from reference TRBV15 and TRBJ1-2, reads DAMVIQNPRYQVTQFGKPVTLSCSQTLNHNVMYWYQQKSSQAPKLLFHYYDKDFNNEADTPDNFQSRRPNTSFCFLDIRSPGLGDTAMYLCATSRDHPGGDYGYTFGSGTRLTVV.

The chain has TRBV11-2 and TRBJ2-1, with D hard to call. This CDR3 comprises 15 residues. Germline CDR1 SGHAT, CDR2 FQNNGV. Trimming cost V 1 base and J 13 bases, with 20 bases left between them. The CDR3 DNA sequence: TGTGCCAGCAGCTTAGTCCCAAAATTGGTTGCCGAACAGTTCTTC. Its protein is CASSLVPKLVAEQFF.

The genes are TRBV6-1 and TRBJ1-5, with D possibly TRBD1 on 6 matching bases. The V gene's germline CDR1 is MNHNS and CDR2 SASEGT. The CDR3 runs to 14 residues. The germline V and J ends were trimmed by 8 bases and 3 bases, with 14 bases remaining between them. The CDR3, as DNA: TGTGCCAGCGGGCGGGGGGCTCCCAATCAGCCCCAGCATTTT. As protein: CASGRGAPNQPQHF.

The V call is TRBV2, the J call TRBJ1-5; 7 positions match TRBD1. J lost 7 bases, V lost 7 bases, and 10 bases had no gene match. From germline, CDR1 is SNHLY and CDR2 FYNNEI. This CDR3 contains 14 residues. The CDR3 DNA sequence: TGTGCCAGCACTTCACAGGGGATGGGGCAGCCCCAGCATTTT. It yields the protein CASTSQGMGQPQHF.

This clone occurred once. V gene TRBV7-3 combines with J gene TRBJ2-3; D unresolved. CDR1 and CDR2 (germline): SGHTA, FQGTGA. Trimming took off 4 bases at V and 0 bases at J, with 5 bases between the two ends. This CDR3 spans 13 amino acids. CDR3 bases: TGTGCCAGCAGCTCCGTAAGCACAGATACGCAGTATTTT. Translated, it gives CASSSVSTDTQYF.

This chain connects TRBV11-2 to TRBJ2-7, with TRBD1 matching over 8 bases. The CDR3 extends over 13 amino acids. Germline values: CDR1 SGHAT, CDR2 FQNNGV. The trim removed 4 bases at V and 1 base at J, leaving 0 bases unmatched. The CDR3 nucleotides read TGTGCCAGCAGCTGGGACAGGTCCTACGAGCAGTACTTC. Encoded protein: CASSWDRSYEQYF.

The CDR3 loop reads CSVSPGGSSYNEQFF. In nucleotides, the CDR3 is TGCAGCGTGTCACCCGGCGGGAGCTCCTACAATGAGCAGTTCTTC. The genes are TRBV29-1 and TRBJ2-1; TRBD2 agrees at 7 bases. Germline assignment: CDR1 SQVTM and CDR2 ANQGSEA. With 6 bases clipped from V and 0 bases from J, the junction kept 8 bases outside the gene matches. This CDR3 is 15 amino acids long.

This rearrangement joins TRBV7-2 to TRBJ2-1; D gene ambiguous. V was pared by 2 bases and J by 5 bases, with 13 bases between. Germline V gene data show CDR1 as SGHTA and CDR2 as FQGNSA. The CDR3 loop spans 15 amino acids. CDR3 protein: CASSLPRSEHNEQFF. The CDR3 DNA follows: TGTGCCAGCAGCTTACCCAGGTCCGAACACAATGAGCAGTTCTTC.

This clone was picked up one time. This rearrangement joins TRBV6-1 to TRBJ2-5; D is perhaps TRBD2 (5 bases). Germline V gives CDR1 MNHNS, CDR2 SASEGT. With 7 bases removed from V and 8 bases from J, the gap between germline ends came to 14 bases. The CDR3 consists of 12 residues. The CDR3 sequence is CASMSAPGTQYF. The CDR3 coding sequence is TGTGCCAGCATGTCAGCCCCGGGAACCCAGTACTTC.

V gene TRBV21-1 combines with J gene TRBJ1-4. TRBV21-1 is termed a pseudogene. The CDR3 is 17 residues long. The CDR3 is CASSNKVLRSFDEKLFF. CDR3 nucleotides: TGTGCCAGCAGCAATAAAGTACTCCGATCGTTCGATGAAAAACTGTTTTTT.

Details on this clone: A far larger clone is a single base away, which makes a read error likely. This sample includes further DNA sequences coding for the same CDR3. The chain joins TRBV11-1 to TRBJ1-1; 7 positions agree with TRBD1. CDR1 is SGHAT, CDR2 FQDESV, per germline (reference sequence). The CDR3 has 14 residues. As DNA, the CDR3 is TGCGCCAGCAGCTCATACAGGGGGAACACTGAAGCTTTCTTT. Protein sequence: CASSSYRGNTEAFF.

This rearrangement joins TRBV11-2 to TRBJ2-7; D gene uncertain. Germline CDR1 is SGHAT and CDR2 is FQNNGV. V lost 5 bases to trimming and J lost 0 bases, with 8 bases between them. The CDR3 sequence is 13 residues long. CDR3 residues: CASSRVYSYEQYF. CDR3 bases: TGTGCCAGCAGCCGAGTATACTCCTACGAGCAGTACTTC.

This sequence joins TRBV7-2 and TRBJ2-1; D gene unclear. Per germline, CDR1 SGHTA and CDR2 FQGNSA. This CDR3 contains 16 residues. Trimming shortened V by 5 bases and J by 9 bases, and 23 bases separated the two germline ends. Written as DNA, the CDR3 is TGTGCCAGCAGCCCGTTGACTGTGCCGCGTAGGAGTGAGCAGTTCTTC. This sequence encodes CASSPLTVPRRSEQFF.

The V and J genes are TRBV7-9 and TRBJ2-7; 11 bases map to TRBD1. CDR1 is SEHNR and CDR2 is FQNEAQ in the germline V gene (reference sequence). The V and J ends lost 5 bases and 7 bases, in that order; junction bases with no gene match: 10. This CDR3 comprises 15 residues. CDR3 amino acids: CASSNRGQGDEEQYF. In DNA form, the CDR3 reads TGTGCCAGCAGCAATCGGGGACAGGGGGATGAGGAGCAGTACTTC.

This clone was seen a single time. The rearrangement joins TRBV11-3 to TRBJ2-1; tentative D call: TRBD2 (6 bases). In germline, CDR1 is SGHNT, CDR2 YENEEA. The CDR3 loop spans 16 amino acids. V was shortened by 0 bases and J by 8 bases, with 17 bases between the two germline ends. The CDR3 DNA follows: TGTGCCAGCAGCTTAGACGGGAGAGCCTTTCGGGATGAGCAGTTCTTC. Protein: CASSLDGRAFRDEQFF.

V usage is TRBV4-3 and J usage is TRBJ2-1; 8 bases agree with TRBD2. Germline V CDR1 and CDR2: LGHNA, YSLEER. The CDR3 length is 16 residues. The V gene end was trimmed by 2 bases and the J gene end by 9 bases; junction bases not matched to a gene: 12. CDR3 nucleotides: TGCGCCAGCAGCCAAAGGGTCCGAGCGGGAGAGAGTGAGCAGTTCTTC. This translates into CASSQRVRAGESEQFF.

The rearrangement joins TRBV5-1 to TRBJ1-2; D is ambiguous. V dropped 3 bases and J dropped 1 base, with 7 bases sitting between them. In germline, CDR1 is SGHRS, CDR2 YFSETQ. The CDR3 runs to 13 residues. CDR3 amino acids: CASSYGGNYGYTF. The CDR3 DNA is TGCGCCAGCAGCTACGGAGGTAACTATGGCTACACCTTC.

This chain connects TRBV4-1 to TRBJ1-4; no clear D. V was pared by 1 base and J by 5 bases, with 11 bases between. The length of the CDR3 is 15 residues. The germline V gene encodes CDR1 MGHRA and CDR2 YSYEKL. The CDR3 coding sequence is TGCGCCAGCAGCCAAGCTCGGCTACAGAATGAAAAACTGTTTTTT. Translating it yields CASSQARLQNEKLFF.